This TCR beta chain was sequenced during a study of cytomegalovirus exposure and HLA in healthy donors. The germline CDR1 and CDR2 sequences are LNHDA and SQIVND (reference sequence). Trimming took 3 bases from V and 6 from J; bases not matched to a gene: 4. The CDR3 consists of 14 residues. PCR amplification relied on 60 Vbeta primers (plus 13 Jbeta primers). Sequenced by immunoSEQ multiplex PCR; TCRdb stores in-frame clones only, minus some. Altogether about 93,000 clones are present, about 66% being singletons, with the ten largest covering about 5.5%. This clone was counted a few times. Its antigen is unknown. Whole-study results and caveats: Later, an analysis showed that TCR beta chains associated with HLA were more clonally expanded than others that were equally common. A later examination showed that TCR association rates differed by HLA locus, with DRB1 most and HLA-C fewest.

The sequenced sample consisted of PBMCs. The chain is built from TRBV19 and TRBJ2-1; 8 positions agree with TRBD2. The clonotype comes from a boy aged 5 to 17 in good health and CMV-seropositive. The CDR3, as DNA: TGTGCCAGTAGTATCAGCGGGAGAATCAATGAGCAGTTCTTC. Protein product: CASSISGRINEQFF.